This T cell receptor (beta chain) was identified during a study of OX40 agonist ivuxolimab in advanced cancers. Germline lookup yields CDR1 SGHVS and CDR2 FNYEAQ. Germline trimming cut 5 bases from V and 6 bases from J; bases unmatched to any gene: 12. This CDR3 has 18 residues. TCRdb's table, derived via immunoSEQ multiplex PCR, lists solely in-frame clones and lacks some. The data hold roughly 29,000 clones, with 85% to 90% observed a single time. This sequence was found in an adult with an advanced solid tumor such as melanoma, head and neck, liver or kidney cancer. The sample here was CD4+ or CD8+ T cells sorted from blood, taken in a trial of the OX40 agonist ivuxolimab. The gene calls are TRBV7-6 and TRBJ2-2; 13 bases match TRBD2. In DNA, the CDR3 is TGTGCCAGCAGCCCCTGGACTAGCGGGGGAGCTTATTCCGGGGAGCTGTTTTTT. Its protein is CASSPWTSGGAYSGELFF.